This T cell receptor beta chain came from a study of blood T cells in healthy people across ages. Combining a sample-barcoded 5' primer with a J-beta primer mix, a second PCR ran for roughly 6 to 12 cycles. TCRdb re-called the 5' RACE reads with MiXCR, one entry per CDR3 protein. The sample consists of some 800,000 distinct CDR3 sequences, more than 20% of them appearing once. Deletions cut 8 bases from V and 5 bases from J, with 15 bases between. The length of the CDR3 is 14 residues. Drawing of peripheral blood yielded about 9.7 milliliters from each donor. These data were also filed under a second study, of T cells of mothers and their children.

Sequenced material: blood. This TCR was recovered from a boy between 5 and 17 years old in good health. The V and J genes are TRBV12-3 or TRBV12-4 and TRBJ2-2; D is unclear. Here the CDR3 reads CASLRTEATGELFF. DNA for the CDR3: TGTGCCAGCCTTCGGACGGAAGCTACCGGGGAGCTGTTTTTT.